This is a list of T cell receptor beta chains from one sample in a study of cytomegalovirus exposure and HLA in healthy donors. Repertoires were generated with immunoSEQ multiplex PCR, while TCRdb's copy carries only in-frame clones and drops some. The profile covers fewer than 110,000 clones, with approximately 80% appearing a single time and roughly 3.9% taken by the ten largest. Sequenced material: PBMCs. These receptors were collected from a male donor in good health and CMV-seronegative. The CDR3 runs from the conserved cysteine through the conserved F or W. Each record gives: J gene, D gene, V gene, clone size, CDR3 DNA, CDR3 protein. D genes are given only for firm matches. Not every row has a clone size; where given, it reads once, few, many or a size class.

TRBJ2-1 TRBD2 TRBV6-6 NA TGTGCCAGCAGACTCACTAGCGGGAGAGGTAATGAGCAGTTCTTC CASRLTSGRGNEQFF
TRBJ2-1 TRBD1 TRBV27 NA TGTGCCAGCAGGCAAACCGGGACAGGGCAGTTTGGTGAGCAGTTCTTC CASRQTGTGQFGEQFF
TRBJ2-1 TRBD2 TRBV27 NA TGTGCCAGCAGTCCCGAGCGGGAAACCTCCTACAATGAGCAGTTCTTC CASSPERETSYNEQFF
TRBJ1-5 NA TRBV2 NA TGTGCCAGCACTCGGGAAGGGGGTCCCAATCAGCCCCAGCATTTT CASTREGGPNQPQHF
TRBJ1-2 TRBD1 TRBV12-5 NA TGTGCTAGTGGTTTGGTAATTAGTCAGGGGGTCCCTGGCTATGGCTACACCTTC CASGLVISQGVPGYGYTF
TRBJ2-1 TRBD2 TRBV19 NA TGTGCCAGTAGAGGCGGGAGTGGTGGTGAGGGTGAGCAGTTCTTC CASRGGSGGEGEQFF
TRBJ2-2 TRBD2 TRBV19 NA TGTGCCAGTAGTATCGGGACTAGCGGGAGGGCCCTTCCCGGCACCGGGGAGCTGTTTTTT CASSIGTSGRALPGTGELFF
TRBJ1-5 NA TRBV19 NA TGTGCCAGTACTCTAAAGGGGGGGGGCAATCAGCCCCAGCATTTT CASTLKGGGNQPQHF
TRBJ2-1 NA TRBV28 NA TGTGCCAGCAGTTTGGCTAGCAATGAGCAGTTCTTC CASSLASNEQFF
TRBJ2-1 TRBD1 TRBV28 NA TGTGCCAGCAGTATAGGACAGGGTTCTATAGATGAGCAGTTCTTC CASSIGQGSIDEQFF
TRBJ2-1 TRBD2 TRBV10-1 NA TGCGCCAGCAGTCTAGCGGGGGACAATGAGCAGTTCTTC CASSLAGDNEQFF
TRBJ1-4 NA TRBV5-4 NA TGTGCCAGCACTCAGGGGACTAATGAAAAACTGTTTTTT CASTQGTNEKLFF
TRBJ1-1 TRBD1 TRBV27 NA TGTGCCAGCAGTACCCGGACAGGGTTGCTCACTGAAGCTTTCTTT CASSTRTGLLTEAFF
TRBJ2-3 TRBD2 TRBV14 NA TGTGCCAGCAGCGGGGGGCAGCGGGAGGCTATCCCCCCGCAGTATTTT CASSGGQREAIPPQYF
TRBJ2-1 NA TRBV7-9 few TGTGCCAGCAGCTTAGCGGAGAGCTCCTACAATGAGCAGTTCTTC CASSLAESSYNEQFF
TRBJ1-5 NA TRBV15 NA TGTGCCACCAGCATAACAGGGATCTATCAGCCCCAGCATTTT CATSITGIYQPQHF
TRBJ2-1 NA TRBV6-4 NA TGTGCCAGCAGTGACAGGGGAGGCACCTACAATGAGCAGTTCTTC CASSDRGGTYNEQFF
TRBJ2-1 TRBD2 TRBV9 NA TGTGCCAGCAGCGCCCTAGCGGGAGGTTACAATGAGCAGTTCTTC CASSALAGGYNEQFF
TRBJ1-5 NA TRBV10-2 NA TGCGCCAGCAGGCAGGGCGGGGGTCAGCCCCAGCACTTT CASRQGGGQPQHF
TRBJ2-7 TRBD1 TRBV19 NA TGTGCCAGTAGTACGGGACAGGGGGGCGGCGAGCAGTACTTC CASSTGQGGGEQYF
TRBJ2-5 TRBD2 TRBV18 NA TGTGCCAGCTCACTCGGGACTAGCGTCAAAGAGACCCAGTACTTC CASSLGTSVKETQYF
TRBJ2-7 NA TRBV10-2 NA TGCGCCAGCAGTGAGATTAGCTGGTACGAGCAGTACTTC CASSEISWYEQYF
TRBJ2-3 TRBD2 TRBV19 few TGTGCCAGTAGTGCGGCCGGACTAGCGGGAGCCACAGATACGCAGTATTTT CASSAAGLAGATDTQYF
TRBJ1-2 NA TRBV19 few TGTGCCAGTAGTACGGCGTGGGGGCTAAATGGCTACACCTTC CASSTAWGLNGYTF
TRBJ2-1 NA TRBV9 NA TGTGCCAGCAGCGTAGAGGGTAGCGGAGGATACAATGAGCAGTTCTTC CASSVEGSGGYNEQFF
TRBJ1-1 NA TRBV25-1 NA TGTGCCAGCAGGGCGACAGTGACGAACACTGAAGCTTTCTTT CASRATVTNTEAFF
TRBJ1-1 NA TRBV7-9 NA TGTGCCAGCAGCTCCCCTGGACAGATGAACACTGAAGCTTTCTTT CASSSPGQMNTEAFF
TRBJ2-7 NA TRBV27 NA TGTGCCAGCAGTTTAAACGGTAGGGGCAACGAGCAGTACTTC CASSLNGRGNEQYF
TRBJ1-2 TRBD1 TRBV5-5 NA TGTGCCAGCAGCTCCCTGACAGGGGACTATGGCTACACCTTC CASSSLTGDYGYTF
TRBJ2-7 TRBD2 TRBV7-2 NA TGTGCCAGCAGCTTAGGAGCGGGAAAACACTCCTACGAGCAGTACTTC CASSLGAGKHSYEQYF
TRBJ1-4 NA TRBV7-6 NA TGTGCCAGCAGCTTAGCACAGACATCTAATGAAAAACTGTTTTTT CASSLAQTSNEKLFF
TRBJ2-1 TRBD2 TRBV11-2 NA TGTGCCAGCAGCTTAGGTGGACTAGCTAGTTACAATGAGCAGTTCTTC CASSLGGLASYNEQFF
TRBJ1-1 TRBD1 TRBV5-6 NA TGTGCCAGCATCAGACAGGGGGGCACTGAAGCTTTCTTT CASIRQGGTEAFF
TRBJ2-5 TRBD2 TRBV28 NA TGTGCCAGCAGCTCTCCCTCTAGCGGGAGCGAGGAGACCCAGTACTTC CASSSPSSGSEETQYF
TRBJ1-5 NA TRBV19 NA TGTGCCAGTAGTTGGCAGGGAAGCAATCAGCCCCAGCATTTT CASSWQGSNQPQHF
TRBJ1-2 TRBD1 TRBV27 NA TGTGCCAGCAGCCCCCGGTCCCGGGACAGGGACGGTAACTATGGCTACACCTTC CASSPRSRDRDGNYGYTF
TRBJ2-2 NA TRBV29-1 NA TGCAGCGTTATGGACAGAAACACCGGGGAGCTGTTTTTT CSVMDRNTGELFF
TRBJ1-3 NA TRBV7-9 NA TGTGCCAGCAGCTGGAACAGGGACCGCTCTGGAAACACCATATATTTT CASSWNRDRSGNTIYF
TRBJ2-6 TRBD1 TRBV19 NA TGTGCCAGTACACCTTTGGGGACAGCTTCGACTGGGGCCAACGTCCTGACTTTC CASTPLGTASTGANVLTF
TRBJ2-7 TRBD2 TRBV5-1 NA TGCGCCAGCAGCTTGTCATGGGCTCGCGCGGGAGTTGGTAACGAGCAGTACTTC CASSLSWARAGVGNEQYF
TRBJ2-3 TRBD2 TRBV4-1 few TGCGCCAGCAGTAGTCGGCGGGAGATGAGCACAGATACGCAGTATTTT CASSSRREMSTDTQYF
TRBJ2-3 TRBD2 TRBV19 NA TGTGCCAGTAGTAACCCAGGGACTAGCGGGAGGGCAGATACGCAGTATTTT CASSNPGTSGRADTQYF
TRBJ1-2 NA TRBV12-2 NA TGTGCAAGTCCCGACAGGCAGGGCGCTAATGGCTACACCTTC CASPDRQGANGYTF
TRBJ1-6 NA TRBV2 few TGTGCCATCCCAGAGCGAGTGGGGGCTACTAATTCACCCCTCCACTTT CAIPERVGATNSPLHF
TRBJ2-7 TRBD1 TRBV6-1 NA TGTGCCAGCACAGGGGGCCTCGAGCAGTACTTC CASTGGLEQYF
TRBJ1-5 NA TRBV4-1 NA TGCGCCAGCAGCCAATTGAGCCCGGGATTAAATCAGCCCCAGCATTTT CASSQLSPGLNQPQHF
TRBJ1-3 TRBD1 TRBV5-1 NA TGCGCCAGCGGGACAGACTCTGGAAACACCATATATTTT CASGTDSGNTIYF
TRBJ2-7 TRBD1 TRBV4-1 once TGCGCCAGCAGCAAATCGACAGGGACAGTCTACGAGCAGTACTTC CASSKSTGTVYEQYF
TRBJ2-1 NA TRBV2 few TGTGCCAGCAGTGGTTCTATCTACTCCTACAATGAGCAGTTCTTC CASSGSIYSYNEQFF
TRBJ2-2 NA TRBV7-9 NA TGTGCCAGCAGCTCGAACCGACTAGGGGCGTCGGGGGAGCTGTTTTTT CASSSNRLGASGELFF
TRBJ2-7 TRBD2 TRBV4-1 NA TGCGCCAGCAGCCGGCCAACTAGCGGGAAAAACTACGAGCAGTACTTC CASSRPTSGKNYEQYF
TRBJ2-3 NA TRBV19 NA TGTGCCAGTAGTCCATCCACCGAGTCAGATACGCAGTATTTT CASSPSTESDTQYF
TRBJ1-1 NA TRBV6-1 few TGTGCCAGCAGTGGGCAGATGAACACTGAAGCTTTCTTT CASSGQMNTEAFF
TRBJ2-1 NA TRBV5-1 once TGCGCCAGCAGCTTGGTCGGAGCCAGCTACAATGAGCAGTTCTTC CASSLVGASYNEQFF
TRBJ2-7 TRBD2 TRBV19 NA TGTGCCAGTAGTACAGGGACTAGCGGAATCTCCTACGAGCAGTACTTC CASSTGTSGISYEQYF